The rows below give T cell receptor beta chains drawn from one sample of a study of blood T cell repertoires in COVID-19. Assay: immunoSEQ multiplex PCR; the TCRdb copy retains only in-frame clones and omits some. This sample yields about 12,000 clones, of which 73% are seen a single time; around 31% belongs to the top ten. Sample: peripheral blood. The source of these receptors is a human donor in a cohort sampled during active COVID-19. The CDR3 runs from the conserved cysteine through the conserved F or W. A D gene is named only where the DNA matches it firmly.

d_gene	v_gene	j_gene	CDR3aa
TRBD1	TRBV4-1	TRBJ1-1	CASSPTGRTEAFF
TRBD2	TRBV10-3	TRBJ2-1	CAISRTSGSSYNEQFF
TRBD1	TRBV19	TRBJ1-2	CASSMGSDRAINYGYTF
NA	TRBV11-3	TRBJ1-1	CASSLGTHTEAFF
TRBD1	TRBV7-9	TRBJ2-7	CASSLGQGGGYEQYF
NA	TRBV19	TRBJ2-3	CASSIRGRDTQYF
TRBD2	TRBV18	TRBJ2-1	CASSPPLAGSEQFF
NA	TRBV4-3	TRBJ2-2	CASSQVGGWNTGELFF
TRBD1	TRBV5-1	TRBJ2-5	CASSTDRAQETQYF
NA	TRBV5-8	TRBJ2-7	CASSLAREGQEQYF
NA	TRBV18	TRBJ2-3	CASLGLFSTDTQYF
TRBD1	TRBV11-2	TRBJ1-1	CASSLGGGGSAFF
NA	TRBV5-4	TRBJ2-7	CASSLDTHYEQYF
NA	TRBV5-8	TRBJ1-5	CASSLQGFSNQPQHF
TRBD2	TRBV9	TRBJ2-1	CASSVLFSSGTYNEQFF
TRBD2	TRBV4-3	TRBJ2-4	CASSQRTSGSRNIQYF
TRBD2	TRBV5-1	TRBJ2-3	CASSWDIAGSTDTQYF
TRBD2	TRBV4-1	TRBJ2-1	CASSQEETSLLYNEQFF
NA	TRBV5-1	TRBJ2-7	CASSLGGYEQYF
NA	TRBV10-3	TRBJ1-1	CAISDSMNTEAFF
TRBD2	TRBV18	TRBJ2-1	CASSPLPGLVKNEQFF
TRBD1	TRBV7-9	TRBJ1-4	CASSFDTGVKLFF
TRBD2	TRBV7-3	TRBJ2-3	CASSLAGVSTDTQYF
NA	TRBV6-6	TRBJ2-2	CASSYSQNTGELFF
NA	TRBV24-1	TRBJ2-1	CATSDFRTRTNEQFF
TRBD1	TRBV7-2	TRBJ1-2	CASSLGQGGGYTF
NA	TRBV5-4	TRBJ2-2	CASSLLGSNTGELFF
NA	TRBV3-1/TRBV3-2	TRBJ2-7	CASSQDLREQYF
NA	TRBV5-6	TRBJ1-6	CASRLGPDSAGRANSPLHF
TRBD2	TRBV28	TRBJ2-7	CASIPAGGGPYEQYF
TRBD1	TRBV5-1	TRBJ2-1	CASSLGGTGVENEQFF
TRBD2	TRBV24-1	TRBJ2-3	CATSQTSGRATDTQYF
NA	TRBV7-8	TRBJ1-4	CASSLKSSGNEKLFF
TRBD1	TRBV28	TRBJ1-1	CASSPYTTGGTEAFF
NA	TRBV7-3	TRBJ2-1	CASSKQAYNEQFF
NA	TRBV5-8	TRBJ2-7	CASSLDGVVTGDYEQYF
TRBD2	TRBV24-1	TRBJ2-5	CATSDGLAGGPETQYF
TRBD1	TRBV2	TRBJ1-2	CASFLQGANGYTF
TRBD2	TRBV28	TRBJ2-4	CASSSPRTQRGAKNIQYF
TRBD2	TRBV7-2	TRBJ2-7	CASSAYSGPTYEQYF
TRBD2	TRBV24-1	TRBJ2-1	CATSSRLATDYNEQFF
TRBD2	TRBV28	TRBJ2-1	CASRLRGGVYNEQFF
TRBD2	TRBV9	TRBJ2-7	CASSLRGGNYYYEQYF
TRBD2	TRBV9	TRBJ2-2	CASSASGGVGTGELFF
NA	TRBV3-1/TRBV3-2	TRBJ1-2	CASSQARESYGYTF
TRBD1	TRBV18	TRBJ1-4	CASSPNRGEEKLFF
NA	TRBV7-2	TRBJ1-5	CASSLRTSPNQPQHF
NA	TRBV4-1	TRBJ2-7	CASKGGGIHEQYF
NA	TRBV19	TRBJ2-7	CASAPGQSYEQYF
TRBD1	TRBV24-1	TRBJ2-7	CATSDLRGGDPTEQYF
NA	TRBV28	TRBJ2-1	CASSFDLQANEQFF
TRBD1	TRBV4-1	TRBJ1-6	CASSQLGQGNSPLHF
NA	TRBV28	TRBJ1-1	CASSPLGGAEAFF
NA	TRBV28	TRBJ2-2	CASARNTGELFF
TRBD1	TRBV14	TRBJ1-1	CASSKRPGQGNTEAFF
TRBD1	TRBV6-2/TRBV6-3	TRBJ2-1	CASSYGRGSSYNEQFF